This T cell receptor beta chain was profiled in a study of T cells in Graves' hyperthyroidism and ophthalmopathy. Broader study findings: Clonotypes that were expanded in thyroid above 0.001 mostly appeared in blood too.

This CDR3 has 13 amino acids. Per the germline V gene, CDR1 is MDHEN and CDR2 is SYDVKM. The V end lost 10 bases, the J end lost 1 base, and 10 bases lay between the germline ends. Those patients with uncontrolled infection, other autoimmune disease, pregnancy or lactation were excluded. The table lists this clonotype with many counts. What it recognizes is unknown. Researchers amplified the TCR beta CDR3 regions from RNA transcripts. The TCR CDR3 first-round RT-PCR relied on the HTBI primer set. Via MiXCR, TCRdb re-called the multiplex PCR reads, giving one row per CDR3 protein. The table records 500,000 to 650,000 distinct CDR3 sequences, over 35% of them present only once.

The sequence was obtained from an adult woman with Graves' disease, either hyperthyroidism or ophthalmopathy (not recorded which). Material for sequencing was peripheral blood or thyroid tissue (not recorded which). The chain has TRBV28 and TRBJ2-2; TRBD1 is a possible D gene (6 bases). CDR3 in DNA: TGTGCCAACAAGGACAGGAACACCGGGGAGCTGTTTTTT. It codes for CANKDRNTGELFF.